This TCR beta chain was profiled in a study of T cell repertoires in cytomegalovirus infection. A single record per CDR3 protein comes from TCRdb applying MiXCR to the reads. Found here are over 50,000 distinct CDR3 sequences, around 20% of them singletons; the top ten hold about 69%. General study results and limits: Cumulative public TCR beta family frequency identified CMV carriers with the relevant HLA.

A word on this clonotype: The antigen is undetermined.

Germline V CDR1 and CDR2: LNHDA, SQIVND (reference sequence). Between the trimmed V and J ends, which lost 2 bases and 0 bases, there was a span of 16 bases. The CDR3 has 18 residues. This receptor was taken from a human donor in good health (CMV status not recorded). Some clones in this sample may be carry-over from other donors' samples. This chain links TRBV19 with TRBJ2-2; D perhaps matches TRBD1 (6 bases). This sample comprised CD8+ T cells from cultured PBMCs, obtained from culture after CMV antigen stimulation. CDR3 amino acids: CASSIPRSGAPNTGELFF. In DNA form, the CDR3 reads TGTGCCAGTAGTATACCGAGGTCAGGGGCTCCGAACACCGGGGAGCTGTTTTTT. Drawing the rest from reference TRBV19 and TRBJ2-2, the complete variable domain is DGGITQSPKYLFRKEGQNVTLSCEQNLNHDAMYWYRQDPGQGLRLIYYSQIVNDFQKGDIAEGYSVSREKKESFPLTVTSAQKNPTAFYLCASSIPRSGAPNTGELFFGEGSRLTVL.